This TCR beta chain was sequenced during a study of control samples from healthy donors and cancer patients. Libraries were prepared by immunoSEQ multiplex PCR; TCRdb keeps only in-frame clonotypes and omits some of them. This table holds about 230,000 clones, approximately 80% found once. Germline CDR1 reads SGHTA; CDR2 reads FQGNSA. The CDR3 consists of 14 residues. J lost 7 bases, V lost 5 bases, and 8 bases had no gene match. This sequence was found in a woman aged 55-70 years with lung cancer. The rearrangement links TRBV7-2 to TRBJ2-5, with 9 positions matching TRBD2. Material for sequencing was PBMCs. CDR3 nucleotide sequence: TGTGCCAGCAGCACCGGGACTAGCCGCGGGACCCAGTACTTC. As protein: CASSTGTSRGTQYF.